This passage covers 7 T cell receptor beta chains from one sample sequenced in a study of cytomegalovirus exposure and HLA in healthy donors (dated by TCRdb to the late 2010s). Library creation used the immunoSEQ multiplex PCR assay. For the multiplex PCR, a mixture combining 60 forward primers for TCR Vbeta segments and 13 reverse primers for TCR Jbeta segments was used. TCRdb mirrors the immuneACCESS table, restricted to in-frame sequences. Some clones are absent from its copies; in checked studies, under half trace to an unresolved V gene, and the reason for the others is unknown. The sample contains about 200,000 clones, about 80% of them found a single time. The ten largest account for 13% to 15% of the sample. The material sequenced was PBMCs. Every receptor here comes from a woman in her thirties in good health and CMV-seropositive.

The chain carries TRBV6-4 and TRBJ2-3; the match to TRBD2 covers 8 bases. The CDR3 loop spans 14 amino acids. Per the germline V gene, CDR1 is MRHNA and CDR2 is SNTAGT. J gave up 2 bases and V 3 bases, and 1 base lay outside the gene matches. In nucleotides, the CDR3 is TGTGCCAGCAGTGAGGGACTAGTCACAGATACGCAGTATTTT. Translated, it gives CASSEGLVTDTQYF.

The chain employs TRBV6-6 and TRBJ2-7; 7 positions match TRBD1. Germline loops: CDR1 MNHNY, CDR2 SVGAGI (reference sequence). V lost 6 bases and J lost 4; bases outside the gene matches: 9. This CDR3 has 14 residues. As DNA, the CDR3 is TGTGCCAGCAGATCAGGGGGTGGTGGTTACGAGCAGTACTTC. This gives the protein CASRSGGGGYEQYF.

This clone was recorded a few times. The rearrangement links TRBV19 to TRBJ2-2; TRBD2 agrees at 8 bases. CDR3 length equals 15 residues. Germline values: CDR1 LNHDA, CDR2 SQIVND (reference sequence). V shed 3 bases and J 4 bases; nucleotides not matched to a gene: 4. CDR3 coding DNA: TGTGCCAGTAGTATGGGCGGGGGGCCCACCGGGGAGCTGTTTTTT. This encodes CASSMGGGPTGELFF.

The chain joins TRBV5-1 to TRBJ2-3; 9 nucleotides line up with TRBD1. The CDR3 contains 14 residues. V gave up 7 bases and J gave up 4 bases; unmatched junction bases: 7. Per germline, CDR1 SGHRS and CDR2 YFSETQ. The DNA of the CDR3 is TGCGCCAGCGACACAGGGACAGGGTCAGATACGCAGTATTTT. Translated, it gives CASDTGTGSDTQYF.

The CDR3 is CASSLYGTGGETQYF. Written as DNA, the CDR3 is TGTGCCAGCAGCCTTTATGGAACAGGGGGGGAGACCCAGTACTTC. The V gene is TRBV4-2, the J gene TRBJ2-5, with 8 bases aligning to TRBD1. V was clipped by 4 bases and J by 5 bases; unmatched bases: 9. Per germline, CDR1 LGHNA and CDR2 YNFKEQ. This CDR3 is 15 amino acids long.

The V and J genes are TRBV25-1 and TRBJ1-1; 10 bases align to TRBD1. The V and J ends lost 10 bases and 7 bases, in that order; junction bases with no gene match: 9. This CDR3 contains 13 residues. Germline CDR1 and CDR2: MGHDK and SYGVNS. CDR3 amino acids: CATSVGTGDEAFF. As DNA, the CDR3 is TGTGCCACCTCAGTGGGGACAGGGGATGAAGCTTTCTTT.

V gene TRBV9 combines with J gene TRBJ1-2; 7 bases line up with TRBD1. From germline, CDR1 is SGDLS and CDR2 YYNGEE. Unmatched junction bases numbered 3, after V lost 3 bases and J lost 4 bases. This CDR3 region has 13 residues. CDR3 DNA sequence: TGTGCCAGCAGCGGGACAGGCCCCTATGGCTACACCTTC. Its translation is CASSGTGPYGYTF.